This T cell receptor beta chain appears in the sequencing data of a study of T cell repertoires in cytomegalovirus infection. Across the whole study: CMV infection together with matching HLA type was indicated by public TCR beta signatures. Study-wide results and caveats: The study found HLA-C-restricted CMV-specific TCR beta clonotypes dominating the ex vivo response. The study identified carriers of CMV plus the relevant HLA from cumulative public TCR beta family frequency.

Turning to this clonotype: The antigen remains unidentified.

MiXCR was run by TCRdb on the reads, yielding one entry per CDR3 protein. Among some 560,000 distinct CDR3 sequences, 35% to 50% were seen once, and the ten largest hold around 50%. Deletions cut 5 bases from V and 1 base from J, with 15 bases between. This CDR3 has 15 amino acids. The germline gives CDR1 SGHTA, CDR2 FQGNSA. The specimen comprised cultured PBMCs, sampled from culture after CMV antigen stimulation. V is TRBV7-2 and J is TRBJ2-7; TRBD1 is a possible D gene (6 bases). The TCR sequence derives from a human donor in good health (CMV status not recorded). Some clones in this sample may be carry-over from other donors' samples. The CDR3 is CASSPTRQGSYEQYF. The CDR3 DNA is TGTGCCAGCAGCCCAACGCGTCAGGGGTCCTACGAGCAGTACTTC.